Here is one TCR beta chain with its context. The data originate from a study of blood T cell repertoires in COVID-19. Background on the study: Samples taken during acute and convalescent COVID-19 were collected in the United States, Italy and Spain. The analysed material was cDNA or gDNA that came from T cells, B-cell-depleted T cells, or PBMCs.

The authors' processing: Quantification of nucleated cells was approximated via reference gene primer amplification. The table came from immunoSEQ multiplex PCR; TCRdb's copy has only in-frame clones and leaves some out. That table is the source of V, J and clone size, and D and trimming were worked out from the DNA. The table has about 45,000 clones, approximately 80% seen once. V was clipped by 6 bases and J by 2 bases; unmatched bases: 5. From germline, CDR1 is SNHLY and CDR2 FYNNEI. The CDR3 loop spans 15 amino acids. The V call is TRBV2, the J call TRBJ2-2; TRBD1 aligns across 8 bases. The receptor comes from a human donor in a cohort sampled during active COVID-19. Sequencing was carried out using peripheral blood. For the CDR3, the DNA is TGTGCCAGCAGGGTGGACAGGGCTAACACCGGGGAGCTGTTTTTT. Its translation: CASRVDRANTGELFF.